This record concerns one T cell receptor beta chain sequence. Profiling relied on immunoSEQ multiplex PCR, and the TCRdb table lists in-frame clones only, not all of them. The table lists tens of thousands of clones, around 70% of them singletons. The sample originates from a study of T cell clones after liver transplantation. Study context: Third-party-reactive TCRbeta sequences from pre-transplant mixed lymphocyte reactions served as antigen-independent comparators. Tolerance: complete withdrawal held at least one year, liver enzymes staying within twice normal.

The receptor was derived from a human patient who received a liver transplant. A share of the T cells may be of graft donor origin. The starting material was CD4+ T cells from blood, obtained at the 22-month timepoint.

The CDR3 loop is CASRRIGRATNEKLFF. Written as DNA, the CDR3 is TGCGCCAGCAGGCGAATTGGGCGGGCAACTAATGAAAAACTGTTTTTT. The rearrangement joins TRBV5-1 to TRBJ1-4; D gene ambiguous. CDR1 SGHRS and CDR2 YFSETQ come from the germline V gene. Trimming cost V 5 bases and J 0 bases, with 14 bases left between them. The CDR3 spans 16 residues.